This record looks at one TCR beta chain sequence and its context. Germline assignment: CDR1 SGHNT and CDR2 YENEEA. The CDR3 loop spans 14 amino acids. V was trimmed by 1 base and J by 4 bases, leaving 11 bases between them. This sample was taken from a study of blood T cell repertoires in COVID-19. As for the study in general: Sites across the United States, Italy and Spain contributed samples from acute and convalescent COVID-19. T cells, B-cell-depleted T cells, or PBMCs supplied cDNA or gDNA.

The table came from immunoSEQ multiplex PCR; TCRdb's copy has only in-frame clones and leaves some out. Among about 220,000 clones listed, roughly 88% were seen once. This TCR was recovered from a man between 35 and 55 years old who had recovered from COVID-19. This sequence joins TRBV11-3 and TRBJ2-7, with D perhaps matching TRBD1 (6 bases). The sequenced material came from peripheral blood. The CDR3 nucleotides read TGTGCCAGCAGCTTAGGGACAGTGGCTTACGAGCAGTACTTC. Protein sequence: CASSLGTVAYEQYF.